The 26 T cell receptor beta chains below come from one sample, sequenced in a study of T-cell memory formation after mild COVID-19. TCRdb fed the 5' RACE reads into MiXCR, producing one record per CDR3 protein. The table shows some 160,000 distinct CDR3 sequences, with less than 40% occurring only once. The sample consisted of PBMCs or a T cell subset sorted from them (not recorded which). Receptors were obtained from an adult woman who had mild COVID-19 (a few samples of this study predate the infection). Cell type and time point are not known.

This clonotype was seen more than once but under ten times. This chain connects TRBV5-6 to TRBJ1-1; D is uncertain. Germline V gene data show CDR1 as SGHDT and CDR2 as YYEEEE. V gave up 2 bases and J gave up 6 bases, with 11 bases separating them. The CDR3 is 13 residues long. CDR3 DNA sequence: TGTGCCAGCAGCTTACGACGGACGGCTGAAGCTTTCTTT. Protein sequence: CASSLRRTAEAFF.

The chain has TRBV29-1 and TRBJ1-1, with D possibly matching TRBD1 (6 bases). The V end was cut by 5 bases, the J end by 3 bases, with 10 bases between. The CDR3 has 12 amino acids. The germline V gene has CDR1 SQVTM and CDR2 ANQGSEA. The CDR3 coding sequence is TGCAGCGTTCTACAGGGAGACACTGAAGCTTTCTTT. Protein sequence: CSVLQGDTEAFF.

The J gene is TRBJ2-3, the V gene TRBV6-6; D is uncertain. Between the trimmed V and J ends, which lost 5 bases and 1 base, there was a span of 13 bases. The CDR3 length is 15 residues. Germline V CDR1 and CDR2: MNHNY, SVGAGI (reference sequence). The CDR3 loop is CASSPGPAGTDTQYF. CDR3 DNA: TGTGCCAGCAGTCCAGGACCAGCTGGCACAGATACGCAGTATTTT.

The chain links TRBV7-9 to TRBJ1-5; 9 bases are a match to TRBD1. Germline CDR1 is SEHNR and CDR2 is FQNEAQ (reference sequence). The CDR3 loop spans 14 amino acids. V shed 5 bases, J shed 4 bases, and the junction held 3 bases outside the gene matches. The CDR3 loop reads CASSQTGGNQPQHF. CDR3 sequence (DNA): TGTGCCAGCAGCCAGACAGGGGGGAATCAGCCCCAGCATTTT.

This CDR3 reads CASSAGTDSYNEQFF. The CDR3 DNA is TGTGCCAGCAGCGCAGGGACAGACTCCTACAATGAGCAGTTCTTC. The chain couples TRBV9 to TRBJ2-1; 7 bases align to TRBD1. This CDR3 has 15 residues. V shed 3 bases and J 0 bases; nucleotides not matched to a gene: 3. Germline V gene lookup returns CDR1 SGDLS and CDR2 YYNGEE.

This clonotype has a handful of counts. The rearrangement joins TRBV6-4 to TRBJ2-2; D unresolved. The CDR3 spans 13 residues. The V end lost 2 bases, the J end lost 6 bases, and 7 bases lay between the germline ends. Germline V gives CDR1 MRHNA, CDR2 SNTAGT. The CDR3 region is CASSDEAAGELFF. CDR3 coding DNA: TGTGCCAGCAGTGACGAGGCCGCCGGGGAGCTGTTTTTT.

In its sample, this clonotype was seen a few times. V and J are TRBV24-1 and TRBJ1-2; no definite D call. Germline values: CDR1 KGHDR, CDR2 SFDVKD. Trimming removed 2 bases from V and 5 bases from J, with 2 bases in between. This CDR3 is 11 amino acids long. The DNA for the CDR3 is TGTGCCACCAGTGATTCGTATGGCTACACCTTC. As protein: CATSDSYGYTF.

The V call is TRBV7-9, the J call TRBJ2-1, with D tentatively TRBD2 (6 bases). Germline V lookup: CDR1 SEHNR, CDR2 FQNEAQ (reference sequence). The CDR3 length is 17 residues. Between the trimmed V and J ends, which lost 0 bases and 2 bases, there was a span of 14 bases. This CDR3 reads CASSLAAGGTPYNEQFF. DNA for the CDR3: TGTGCCAGCAGCTTAGCAGCCGGGGGTACCCCCTACAATGAGCAGTTCTTC.

The V call is TRBV5-1, the J call TRBJ2-7; 9 positions agree with TRBD2. The V gene's germline CDR1 is SGHRS and CDR2 YFSETQ. This CDR3 has 15 amino acids. V trimming: 4 bases; J trimming: 6 bases; junction bases outside the gene matches: 11. The DNA of the CDR3 is TGCGCCAGCAGCCCGGAGGGCGGGAGGGCCGGCGAGCAGTACTTC. This encodes CASSPEGGRAGEQYF. Drawing the rest from reference TRBV5-1 and TRBJ2-7, the complete variable domain is KAGVTQTPRYLIKTRGQQVTLSCSPISGHRSVSWYQQTPGQGLQFLFEYFSETQRNKGNFPGRFSGRQFSNSRSEMNVSTLELGDSALYLCASSPEGGRAGEQYFGPGTRLTVT.

This clonotype was seen a single time. The chain is built from TRBV5-1 and TRBJ2-7; 9 bases map to TRBD1. V shed 4 bases and J 5 bases; nucleotides not matched to a gene: 13. The CDR3 length is 16 residues. The V gene's germline CDR1 is SGHRS and CDR2 YFSETQ. CDR3 loop: CASSLNPGTGNHEQYF. CDR3 in DNA: TGCGCCAGCAGCCTTAACCCCGGGACAGGGAACCACGAGCAGTACTTC.

The chain joins TRBV6-2 or TRBV6-3 to TRBJ2-7; the D is unclear. The CDR3 is 15 residues long. The germline V gene has CDR1 MNHEY and CDR2 SVGEGT. Trimming took 6 bases from V and 0 from J, leaving 15 bases between them. The DNA for the CDR3 is TGTGCCAGCAGCCTGATCCTCACGAACTCCTACGAGCAGTACTTC. Protein sequence: CASSLILTNSYEQYF.

This sequence joins TRBV27 and TRBJ2-1; tentatively, D is TRBD1 or TRBD2 (5 bases each). V was shortened by 3 bases and J by 8 bases, with 26 bases between the two germline ends. From germline, CDR1 is MNHEY and CDR2 SMNVEV (reference sequence). The CDR3 contains 18 residues. The DNA for the CDR3 is TGTGCCAGCAGTTTCATCCCGTTCAGGGTACATAGCGCTGATGAGCAGTTCTTC. This translates into CASSFIPFRVHSADEQFF.

The table lists this clonotype with many counts. The rearrangement joins TRBV7-8 to TRBJ2-5; 10 bases map to TRBD2. V shed 5 bases, J shed 5 bases, and the junction held 11 bases outside the gene matches. This CDR3 contains 16 residues. Germline values: CDR1 SGHVS, CDR2 FQNEAQ. The CDR3 DNA is TGTGCCAGCAGCCCTCGGAAGCGGGGGGGCCTCGAGACCCAGTACTTC. Amino acid sequence: CASSPRKRGGLETQYF. The complete variable domain, with remaining parts taken from reference TRBV7-8 and TRBJ2-5, reads GAGVSQSPRYKVAKRGQDVALRCDPISGHVSLFWYQQALGQGPEFLTYFQNEAQLDKSGLPSDRFFAERPEGSVSTLKIQRTQQEDSAVYLCASSPRKRGGLETQYFGPGTRLLVL.

J is TRBJ1-6 and V is TRBV4-2, with a tentative D call TRBD1 (5 bases). V gave up 0 bases and J gave up 9 bases, with 12 bases separating them. Germline assignment: CDR1 LGHNA and CDR2 YNFKEQ. This CDR3 region has 15 residues. CDR3 DNA: TGTGCCAGCAGCCAAGATCGGCAGGGTTCTTCACCCCTCCACTTT. It yields the protein CASSQDRQGSSPLHF.

This clonotype was picked up a small number of times. The V and J genes are TRBV9 and TRBJ2-7, with D unclear. The CDR3 contains 14 residues. CDR1 SGDLS and CDR2 YYNGEE come from the germline V gene. Trimming removed 4 bases from V and 1 base from J, with 12 bases in between. The CDR3 loop is CASSPRTPSYEQYF. CDR3 nucleotide sequence: TGTGCCAGCAGCCCCCGGACGCCTTCCTACGAGCAGTACTTC.

J is TRBJ2-7 and V is TRBV20-1; D remains unclear. The germline CDR1 and CDR2 sequences are DFQATT and SNEGSKA (reference sequence). This CDR3 spans 13 amino acids. V was shortened by 5 bases and J by 1 base, with 12 bases between the two germline ends. CDR3 bases: TGCAGTGCTCCCCCCGGACCTTCCTACGAGCAGTACTTC. Amino acid sequence: CSAPPGPSYEQYF.

This rearrangement joins TRBV3-1 to TRBJ2-2; 9 positions agree with TRBD1. In germline, CDR1 is LGHDT, CDR2 YNNKEL (reference sequence). Trimming removed 4 bases from V and 7 bases from J; junction bases left unmatched: 7. The CDR3 loop spans 15 amino acids. The CDR3 nucleotides read TGTGCCAGCAGCCCTCGACAGGGGGGCATCGGGGAGCTGTTTTTT. Protein sequence: CASSPRQGGIGELFF.

V and J are TRBV14 and TRBJ1-2; D perhaps matches TRBD1 (6 bases). Trimming removed 4 bases from V and 7 bases from J, with 10 bases in between. Germline lookup yields CDR1 SGHDN and CDR2 FVKESK. The CDR3 loop spans 12 amino acids. The CDR3, as DNA: TGTGCCAGCAGCCGTAACAGGGCTGGCTACACCTTC. Protein product: CASSRNRAGYTF.

This clonotype was counted between two and nine times. V is TRBV2 and J is TRBJ2-5, with TRBD2 matching 11 bases. The germline V gene encodes CDR1 SNHLY and CDR2 FYNNEI. Trimming took 10 bases from V and 1 from J; bases not matched to a gene: 5. The CDR3 extends over 14 amino acids. In DNA, the CDR3 is TGTGCCATACAGACTAGCGGGGTCCAAGAGACCCAGTACTTC. Its translation: CAIQTSGVQETQYF.

This chain joins TRBV20-1 and TRBJ2-7, with TRBD1 matching 8 bases. V was clipped by 2 bases and J by 12 bases; unmatched bases: 9. Germline V gene data show CDR1 as DFQATT and CDR2 as SNEGSKA (reference sequence). The CDR3 is made up of 12 amino acids. The CDR3 DNA reads as TGCAGTGCTAGAACCGGGACAGGCTTTTCGTACTTC. As protein: CSARTGTGFSYF.

This clonotype has just one count. This rearrangement joins TRBV5-1 to TRBJ1-4; tentatively, D is TRBD1 (6 bases). V dropped 6 bases and J dropped 8 bases, with 20 bases sitting between them. This CDR3 comprises 15 residues. Germline loops: CDR1 SGHRS, CDR2 YFSETQ. CDR3 loop: CASTLGGQGREKLFF. DNA of the CDR3: TGCGCCAGCACCCTGGGCGGGCAGGGGCGGGAAAAACTGTTTTTT. The full variable domain, in which reference TRBV5-1 and TRBJ1-4 provide the parts outside the CDR3, is KAGVTQTPRYLIKTRGQQVTLSCSPISGHRSVSWYQQTPGQGLQFLFEYFSETQRNKGNFPGRFSGRQFSNSRSEMNVSTLELGDSALYLCASTLGGQGREKLFFGSGTQLSVL.

This clonotype was found a few times. The chain is built from TRBV12-3 or TRBV12-4 and TRBJ2-7; D is ambiguous. V lost 6 bases and J 2 bases, leaving 14 bases between the germline ends. The CDR3 contains 14 residues. The CDR3 reads CASSPHPITYEQYF. CDR3 coding DNA: TGTGCCAGCAGCCCTCACCCGATTACCTACGAGCAGTACTTC.

This clonotype was counted a few times. The V and J genes are TRBV5-1 and TRBJ1-1; tentatively, D is TRBD1 (5 bases). The CDR3 extends over 13 amino acids. With 2 bases removed from V and 5 bases from J, the gap between germline ends came to 10 bases. Germline V gives CDR1 SGHRS, CDR2 YFSETQ. The CDR3: CASSFDRGTEAFF. The CDR3 coding sequence is TGCGCCAGCAGCTTTGACAGAGGGACTGAAGCTTTCTTT.

The table lists this clonotype with a few counts. The chain couples TRBV7-9 to TRBJ2-7, with D possibly being TRBD1 (5 bases). The V end lost 3 bases, the J end lost 3 bases, and 9 bases lay between the germline ends. The CDR3 sequence is 13 residues long. The V gene's germline CDR1 is SEHNR and CDR2 FQNEAQ (reference sequence). CDR3 nucleotides: TGTGCCAGCAGCTTCAATCAGGGCTACGAGCAGTACTTC. It is translated as CASSFNQGYEQYF.

The J gene is TRBJ2-4, the V gene TRBV6-6; TRBD1 or TRBD2 may be the D gene (5 bases each). Germline loops: CDR1 MNHNY, CDR2 SVGAGI (reference sequence). With 0 bases removed from V and 0 bases from J, the gap between germline ends came to 9 bases. This CDR3 contains 16 residues. The CDR3 DNA reads TGTGCCAGCAGTTACTCAGGGGAGCTAGCCAAAAACATTCAGTACTTC. Encoded protein: CASSYSGELAKNIQYF.

In DNA, the CDR3 is TGCAGTGCTGACACTAGTCAGACCCAGTACTTC. Amino acids: CSADTSQTQYF. The chain is built from TRBV20-1 and TRBJ2-5, with a possible D match to TRBD2 (5 bases). This CDR3 has 11 residues. V lost 5 bases, J lost 6 bases, and 10 bases lay in between. Germline values: CDR1 DFQATT, CDR2 SNEGSKA (reference sequence).